A selection of T cell receptor beta chains follows, all from one sample in a study of CD8 T cells in ankylosing spondylitis. TCRdb re-called the 5' RACE reads with MiXCR, one entry per CDR3 protein. The table includes 450,000 to 550,000 distinct CDR3 sequences, about 5.7% detected once. The specimen was blood, either unsorted or a sorted T cell fraction (not recorded which). These receptors came from a male donor with ankylosing spondylitis. CDR3s include the opening cysteine and the closing phenylalanine or tryptophan. D genes are given only for firm matches. Rows give clone size only sometimes, using once, few, many, or a class for an expanded clone.

d_call,v_call,clone_size,j_call,cdr3_nt,cdr3_aa
TRBD2,TRBV11-2,few,TRBJ2-7,TGTGCCAGCAGCAGCCTACTAGCGGTCCCGCCTTGGCAGCAGTACTTC,CASSSLLAVPPWQQYF
.,TRBV20-1,many,TRBJ2-5,TGCAGTGCTAGGCATGTTCCTTCAGAGACCCAGTACTTC,CSARHVPSETQYF
.,TRBV6-1,many,TRBJ2-1,TGTGCCAGCAAACCGGGGTATCTCGGGGGGCAGTTCTTC,CASKPGYLGGQFF
TRBD1,TRBV5-1,many,TRBJ1-2,TGCGCCAGCAGCGGGACAGTCCCCCCGGCCTATGGCTACACCTTC,CASSGTVPPAYGYTF
.,TRBV7-9,.,TRBJ2-1,TGTGCCAGCAGCTTAGTGCTGGTTTACAATGAGCAGTTCTTC,CASSLVLVYNEQFF
.,TRBV5-1,many,TRBJ1-2,TGCGCCAGCACCGTCGAACAGAGCGGGGTTAACTATGGCTACACCTTC,CASTVEQSGVNYGYTF
.,TRBV5-1,many,TRBJ1-2,TGCGCCAGCAGCTTGGGACAAGAAACGGTAACGGGCTACACCTTC,CASSLGQETVTGYTF
TRBD1,TRBV5-1,many,TRBJ1-6,TGCGCCAGCAGCTTGGCCCCCAGGGGGCAATACCTATCTTCACCCCTCCACTTT,CASSLAPRGQYLSSPLHF
TRBD1,TRBV7-9,.,TRBJ1-1,TGTGCCAGCAGCTATCAGGGGGGGAACACTGAAGCTTTCTTT,CASSYQGGNTEAFF
TRBD2,TRBV20-1,.,TRBJ2-1,TGCAGTGCTATAAGAGCGGGAGGGCCCGATGAGCAGTTCTTC,CSAIRAGGPDEQFF
.,TRBV7-9,many,TRBJ1-4,TGTGCCACGTCTGGAAGGGAGGAGGAAAAACTGTTTTTT,CATSGREEEKLFF
.,TRBV6-1,many,TRBJ1-1,TGTGCCAGCAGGATCCACGTCGGCCTTAACACTGAAGCTTTCTTT,CASRIHVGLNTEAFF
TRBD2,TRBV7-9,many,TRBJ2-3,TGTGCCAGCAGCGGAGGACTAGCGGAAAACACAGATACGCAGTATTTT,CASSGGLAENTDTQYF
TRBD2,TRBV20-1,.,TRBJ2-3,TGCAGTGCTAGAGCCCCCTCTGGGGGGGGCACAGATACGCAGTATTTT,CSARAPSGGGTDTQYF
.,TRBV20-1,many,TRBJ1-1,TGCAGTGCTTGGGGTTCAGGGAACACTGAAGCTTTCTTT,CSAWGSGNTEAFF
.,TRBV2,once,TRBJ2-7,TGTGCCAGCAGTGAATATAACGGGGAGCAGTACTTC,CASSEYNGEQYF
TRBD1,TRBV5-1,many,TRBJ1-5,TGTGCCAGCAGCTCAACAGGGGGCAATCAGCCCCAGCATTTT,CASSSTGGNQPQHF
.,TRBV27,many,TRBJ2-3,TGTGCCAGCTGGGCTCGACTAGATACGCAGTATTTT,CASWARLDTQYF
.,TRBV20-1,many,TRBJ2-7,TGCAGTGCTTCCAGCGGCCCTACCCCTTACGAGCAGTACTTC,CSASSGPTPYEQYF
.,TRBV5-1,many,TRBJ2-3,TGTGCCAGCAGCTTAGATACGCAGTATTTT,CASSLDTQYF
.,TRBV7-9,many,TRBJ2-2,TGTGCCAGCACGGACAGCGAGAACACCGGGGAGCTGTTTTTT,CASTDSENTGELFF
.,TRBV15,many,TRBJ2-3,TGTGCCACCAGCAGAGACCTGGGAGATACGCAGTATTTT,CATSRDLGDTQYF
.,TRBV20-1,few,TRBJ1-5,TGCAGTGCTAGAGATGGGCGTGACAGGTGGGGCAATCAGCCCCAGCATTTT,CSARDGRDRWGNQPQHF
TRBD2,TRBV20-1,many,TRBJ2-3,TGCAGTGCTAGCGGTTTGCGGGGGGGCACAGATACGCAGTATTTT,CSASGLRGGTDTQYF
.,TRBV29-1,many,TRBJ1-1,TGCAGCGTTGCCCTAGGGGCCTCTTATGAAGCTTTCTTT,CSVALGASYEAFF
TRBD1,TRBV4-1,.,TRBJ1-1,TGCGCCAGCAGCCAACCCAAGCCCGGGACAGGGGACTACACTGAAGCTTTCTTT,CASSQPKPGTGDYTEAFF
TRBD1,TRBV7-6,few,TRBJ2-7,TGTGCCAGCAGCCCAGAGGCAGGGGGATACCTCCCGGTCGAGCAGTACTTC,CASSPEAGGYLPVEQYF
TRBD2,TRBV20-1,many,TRBJ2-1,TGCAGTGCCCCATTAAGGGCTAGCGGGATAATGGGGTCCTACAATGAGCAGTTCTTC,CSAPLRASGIMGSYNEQFF
.,TRBV27,.,TRBJ1-1,TGTGCCAGCAGTTCCTCAATAACAGGGACGGCGGCTTTCTTT,CASSSSITGTAAFF
TRBD1,TRBV5-1,many,TRBJ2-3,TGCGCCAGCAGCTACGGGACAGAAACAGATACGCAGTATTTT,CASSYGTETDTQYF
.,TRBV7-9,many,TRBJ1-5,TGTGCCAGCAGCCCGGACCCTATAGGTTATAGCAATCAGCCCCAGCATTTT,CASSPDPIGYSNQPQHF
.,TRBV5-1,many,TRBJ2-4,TGCGCCAGCAGTTCCGTCGGCAGGGGGGGATCACTAGCCAAAAACATTCAGTACTTC,CASSSVGRGGSLAKNIQYF
TRBD1,TRBV27,many,TRBJ2-5,TGTGCCAGCAGAGGATTAGTTCAGGGGGTCGGGGCAGAGACCCAGTACTTC,CASRGLVQGVGAETQYF
.,TRBV3-1,.,TRBJ1-1,TGTGCCAGCAGCCATCTCTCGGGGGGTACTGAAGCTTTCTTT,CASSHLSGGTEAFF
TRBD2,TRBV6-8,.,TRBJ2-3,TGTGCCCATCGCGTCGGCGGGGGGAGAGATACGCAGTATTTT,CAHRVGGGRDTQYF
.,TRBV6-6,many,TRBJ2-5,TGTGCCAGCATGCGACAGCAAGAGACCCAGTACTTC,CASMRQQETQYF
.,TRBV20-1,many,TRBJ1-2,TGCAGTGCTAGTGTCAGAGGAGGGGGGGATGGCTACACCTTC,CSASVRGGGDGYTF
.,TRBV12-3/TRBV12-4,many,TRBJ2-7,TGTGCCAGCAGTCCGGGACCGGTAATCGAGCAGTACTTC,CASSPGPVIEQYF
.,TRBV12-5,few,TRBJ2-1,TGTGCTAGTGGTTTTGGTAATGAGCAGTTCTTC,CASGFGNEQFF
.,TRBV5-1,many,TRBJ2-3,TGCGCCAGCAGCATTGGCTCGTTCACAGATACGCAGTATTTT,CASSIGSFTDTQYF
.,TRBV4-3,many,TRBJ2-1,TGCGCCAGCAGCCAAGAACTCCAACTCACCTACAATGAGCAGTTCTTC,CASSQELQLTYNEQFF
TRBD1,TRBV29-1,many,TRBJ1-1,TGCAGCGTCCAGGGGGACAGGGACACTGAAGCTTTCTTT,CSVQGDRDTEAFF
.,TRBV5-1,many,TRBJ1-3,TGCGCCAGCAGCTTCAGTGCGGTGGTCTCTGGAAACACCATATATTTT,CASSFSAVVSGNTIYF
.,TRBV5-1,many,TRBJ2-5,TGCGCCAGCAGCGGGGGACAAGTACAAGAGACCCAGTACTTC,CASSGGQVQETQYF
.,TRBV6-5,many,TRBJ2-1,TGTGCCAGCAGTTACGTGGGGGCTAGCTGGGAGGATGAGCAGTTCTTC,CASSYVGASWEDEQFF
.,TRBV5-1,.,TRBJ2-5,TGCGCCAGCGCCCCCGGGACTTCAGAAACCCAGTACTTC,CASAPGTSETQYF
TRBD1,TRBV4-1,many,TRBJ2-7,TGCGCCAGCAGCTTACGCCGGGACAGTAACTACGAGCAGTACTTC,CASSLRRDSNYEQYF
.,TRBV28,many,TRBJ2-7,TGTGCCAGCAGTTCCCTCCTCTACGGACTAACCTACGAGCAGTACTTC,CASSSLLYGLTYEQYF